What follows is one T cell receptor (beta chain) and its context. In the study's own analysis: Amplification from reference gene primers served as the basis for estimated nucleated cell counts. Sequencing used immunoSEQ multiplex PCR; TCRdb keeps in-frame clones, though not all of them. V and J calls plus clone size are reproduced from that table; the DNA served to infer D and trimming. This sample has some 120,000 clones, with about 86% found just once. This record comes from a study of blood T cell repertoires in COVID-19. Turning to the study itself: Samples representing acute and convalescent COVID-19 were sourced from the United States, Italy and Spain. Sample material is recorded as cDNA or gDNA derived from T cells, B-cell-depleted T cells, or PBMCs.

The CDR3 runs to 12 residues. In germline, CDR1 is SNHLY, CDR2 FYNNEI. Between the trimmed V and J ends, which lost 8 bases and 5 bases, there was a span of 12 bases. The sample was peripheral blood. The chain employs TRBV2 and TRBJ2-5, with D tentatively TRBD2 (6 bases). This receptor was taken from a man at least 80 years old with active or convalescent COVID-19. The CDR3 DNA sequence: TGTGCCAGCGGAACGGAGGGGGAGACCCAGTACTTC. It codes for CASGTEGETQYF.